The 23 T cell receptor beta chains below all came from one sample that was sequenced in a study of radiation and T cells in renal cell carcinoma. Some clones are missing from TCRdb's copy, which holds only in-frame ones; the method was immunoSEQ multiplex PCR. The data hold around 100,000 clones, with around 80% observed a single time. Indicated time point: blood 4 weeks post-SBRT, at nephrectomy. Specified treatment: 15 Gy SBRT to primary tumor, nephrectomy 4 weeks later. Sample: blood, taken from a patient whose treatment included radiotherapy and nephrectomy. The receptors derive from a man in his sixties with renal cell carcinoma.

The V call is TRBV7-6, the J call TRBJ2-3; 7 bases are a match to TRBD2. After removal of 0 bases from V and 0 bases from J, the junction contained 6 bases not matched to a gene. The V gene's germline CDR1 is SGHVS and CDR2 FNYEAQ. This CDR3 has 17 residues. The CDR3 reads CASSLAREGSSTDTQYF. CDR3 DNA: TGTGCCAGCAGCTTAGCCAGGGAGGGAAGTAGCACAGATACGCAGTATTTT.

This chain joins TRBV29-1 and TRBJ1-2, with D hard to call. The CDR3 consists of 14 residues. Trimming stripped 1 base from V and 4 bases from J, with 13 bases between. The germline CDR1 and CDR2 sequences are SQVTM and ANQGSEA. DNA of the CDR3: TGCAGCGTTGAAGGGTACTTCACGGGCTATGGCTACACCTTC. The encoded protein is CSVEGYFTGYGYTF.

As DNA, the CDR3 is TGTGCCACCGGGGACAGCGCGACGTTCTTC. This translates into CATGDSATFF. The rearrangement uses TRBV10-3 and TRBJ2-1; 7 bases line up with TRBD1. After removal of 10 bases from V and 15 bases from J, the junction contained 9 bases not matched to a gene. Germline assignment: CDR1 ENHRY and CDR2 SYGVKD. This CDR3 comprises 10 residues.

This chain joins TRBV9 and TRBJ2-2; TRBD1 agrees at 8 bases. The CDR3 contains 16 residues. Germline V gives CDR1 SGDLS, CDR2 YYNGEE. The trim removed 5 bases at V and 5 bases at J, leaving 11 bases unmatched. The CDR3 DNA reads TGTGCCAGCAGTGTTATGCAGGGGGCGGGTACCGGGGAGCTGTTTTTT. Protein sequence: CASSVMQGAGTGELFF.

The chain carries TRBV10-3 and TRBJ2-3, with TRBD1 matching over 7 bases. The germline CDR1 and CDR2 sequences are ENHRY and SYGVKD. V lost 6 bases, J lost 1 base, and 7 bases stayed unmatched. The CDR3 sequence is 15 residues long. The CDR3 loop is CAISPRGTGTDTQYF. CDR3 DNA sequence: TGTGCCATCAGCCCCAGGGGGACGGGCACAGATACGCAGTATTTT.

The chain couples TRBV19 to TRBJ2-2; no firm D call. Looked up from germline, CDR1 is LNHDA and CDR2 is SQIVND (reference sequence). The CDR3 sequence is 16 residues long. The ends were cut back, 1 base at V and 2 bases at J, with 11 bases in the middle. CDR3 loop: CASSIASGTNTGELFF. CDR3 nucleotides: TGTGCCAGTAGTATAGCGTCAGGTACTAACACCGGGGAGCTGTTTTTT.

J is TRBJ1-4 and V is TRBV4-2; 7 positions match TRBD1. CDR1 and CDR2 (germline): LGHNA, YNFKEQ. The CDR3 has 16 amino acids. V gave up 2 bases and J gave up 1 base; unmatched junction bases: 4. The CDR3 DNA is TGTGCCAGCAGCCAACCGCCAGGGGGAACTAATGAAAAACTGTTTTTT. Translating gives CASSQPPGGTNEKLFF.

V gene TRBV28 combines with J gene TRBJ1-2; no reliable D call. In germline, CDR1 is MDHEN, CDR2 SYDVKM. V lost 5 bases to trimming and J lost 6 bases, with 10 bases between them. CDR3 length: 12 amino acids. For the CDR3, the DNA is TGTGCCAGCAGTACTCCAAACGATGGCTACACCTTC. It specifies CASSTPNDGYTF.

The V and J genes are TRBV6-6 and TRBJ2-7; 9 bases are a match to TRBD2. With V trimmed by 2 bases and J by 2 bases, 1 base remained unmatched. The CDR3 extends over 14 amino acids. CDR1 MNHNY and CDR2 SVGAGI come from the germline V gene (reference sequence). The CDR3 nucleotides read TGTGCCAGCAGTTACGCTAGCGGGGCCTACGAGCAGTACTTC. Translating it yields CASSYASGAYEQYF.

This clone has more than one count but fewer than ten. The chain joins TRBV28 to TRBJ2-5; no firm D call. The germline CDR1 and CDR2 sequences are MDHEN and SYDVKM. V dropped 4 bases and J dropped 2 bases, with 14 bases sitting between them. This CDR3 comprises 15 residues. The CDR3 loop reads CASSSRSLGQETQYF. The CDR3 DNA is TGTGCCAGCAGTTCAAGGTCGTTGGGTCAAGAGACCCAGTACTTC. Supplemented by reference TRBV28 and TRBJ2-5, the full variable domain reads DVKVTQSSRYLVKRTGEKVFLECVQDMDHENMFWYRQDPGLGLRLIYFSYDVKMKEKGDIPEGYSVSREKKERFSLILESASTNQTSMYLCASSSRSLGQETQYFGPGTRLLVL.

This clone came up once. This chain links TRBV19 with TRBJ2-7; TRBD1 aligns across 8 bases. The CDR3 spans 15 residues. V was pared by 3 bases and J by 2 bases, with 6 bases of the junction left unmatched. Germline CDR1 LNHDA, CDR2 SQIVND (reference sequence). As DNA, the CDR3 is TGTGCCAGTAGTATCCTCGGACAGGGCCCCTACGAGCAGTACTTC. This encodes CASSILGQGPYEQYF.

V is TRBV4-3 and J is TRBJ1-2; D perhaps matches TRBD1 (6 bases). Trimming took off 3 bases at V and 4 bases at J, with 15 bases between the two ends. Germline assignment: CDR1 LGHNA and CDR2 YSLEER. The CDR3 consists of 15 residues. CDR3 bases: TGCGCCAGCAGCCAGTCCCACAGGGATCTCTATGGCTACACCTTC. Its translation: CASSQSHRDLYGYTF.

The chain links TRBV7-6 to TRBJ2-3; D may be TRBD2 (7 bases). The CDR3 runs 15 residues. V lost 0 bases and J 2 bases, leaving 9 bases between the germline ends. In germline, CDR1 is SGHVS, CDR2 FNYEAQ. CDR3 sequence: CASSLAGGPTDTQYF. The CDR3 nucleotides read TGTGCCAGCAGCTTAGCGGGGGGGCCCACAGATACGCAGTATTTT.

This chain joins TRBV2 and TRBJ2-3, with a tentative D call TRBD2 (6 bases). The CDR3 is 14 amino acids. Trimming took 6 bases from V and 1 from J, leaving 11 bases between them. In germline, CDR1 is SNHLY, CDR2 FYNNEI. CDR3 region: CASRGGVGTDTQYF. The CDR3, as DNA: TGTGCCAGCAGGGGGGGTGTCGGCACAGATACGCAGTATTTT.

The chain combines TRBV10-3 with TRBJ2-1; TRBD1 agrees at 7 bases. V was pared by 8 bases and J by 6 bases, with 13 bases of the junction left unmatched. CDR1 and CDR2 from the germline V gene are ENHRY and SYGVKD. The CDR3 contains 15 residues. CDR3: CAIFDPGQTTNEQFF. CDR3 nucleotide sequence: TGTGCCATCTTTGATCCGGGACAGACCACCAATGAGCAGTTCTTC.

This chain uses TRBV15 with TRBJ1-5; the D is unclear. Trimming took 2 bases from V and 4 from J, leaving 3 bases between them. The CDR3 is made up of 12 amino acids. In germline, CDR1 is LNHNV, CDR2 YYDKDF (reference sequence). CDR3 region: CATSRKNQPQHF. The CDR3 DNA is TGTGCCACCAGCAGAAAAAATCAGCCCCAGCATTTT.

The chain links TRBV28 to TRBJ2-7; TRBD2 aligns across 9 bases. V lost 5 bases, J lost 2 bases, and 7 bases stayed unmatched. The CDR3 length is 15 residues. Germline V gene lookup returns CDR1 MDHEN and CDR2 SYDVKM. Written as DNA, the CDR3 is TGTGCCAGCAGTCTCACTAGCGGGCCAACCTACGAGCAGTACTTC. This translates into CASSLTSGPTYEQYF.

The CDR3 reads CASSLLTGASYGYTF. CDR3 DNA: TGCGCCAGCAGCTTGTTAACAGGGGCCAGCTATGGCTACACCTTC. The chain links TRBV5-1 to TRBJ1-2; 7 bases line up with TRBD1. Germline lookup yields CDR1 SGHRS and CDR2 YFSETQ. J gave up 4 bases and V 1 base, and 7 bases lay outside the gene matches. The CDR3 consists of 15 residues.

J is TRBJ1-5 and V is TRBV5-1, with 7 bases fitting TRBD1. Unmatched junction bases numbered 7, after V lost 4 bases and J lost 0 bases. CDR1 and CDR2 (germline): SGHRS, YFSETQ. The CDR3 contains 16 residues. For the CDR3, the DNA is TGCGCCAGCAGCCTCACAGGGGACTATAGCAATCAGCCCCAGCATTTT. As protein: CASSLTGDYSNQPQHF.

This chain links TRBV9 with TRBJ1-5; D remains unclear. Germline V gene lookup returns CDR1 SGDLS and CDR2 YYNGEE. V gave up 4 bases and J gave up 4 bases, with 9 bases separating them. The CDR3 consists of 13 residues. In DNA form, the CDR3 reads TGTGCCAGCAGCCGCGGAGGGAATCAGCCCCAGCATTTT. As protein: CASSRGGNQPQHF.

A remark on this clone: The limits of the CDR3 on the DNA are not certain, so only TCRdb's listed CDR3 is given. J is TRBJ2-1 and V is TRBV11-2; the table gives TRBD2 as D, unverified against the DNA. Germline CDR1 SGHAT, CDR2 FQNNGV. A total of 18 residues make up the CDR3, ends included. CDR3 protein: CASSFGAGGRFPYNEQFF.

The CDR3 reads CAIGTGRDTQYF. The CDR3 bases are TGTGCCATTGGGACAGGGCGAGATACGCAGTATTTT. The gene calls are TRBV19 and TRBJ2-3, with TRBD1 identical over 9 bases. The germline V gene encodes CDR1 LNHDA and CDR2 SQIVND (reference sequence). J gave up 5 bases and V 10 bases, and 4 bases lay outside the gene matches. The CDR3 totals 12 residues.

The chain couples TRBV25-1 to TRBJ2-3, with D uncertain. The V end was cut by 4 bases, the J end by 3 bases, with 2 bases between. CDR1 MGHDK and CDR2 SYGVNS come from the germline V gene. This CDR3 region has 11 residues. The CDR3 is CASSVTDTQYF. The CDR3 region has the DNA TGTGCCAGCAGTGTTACAGATACGCAGTATTTT.